This T cell receptor (beta chain) was retrieved from a study of T cell repertoires in cytomegalovirus infection. TCRdb re-analysed the reads in MiXCR, keeping a single row per CDR3 protein. The repertoire holds around 440,000 distinct CDR3 sequences, with about 11% as singletons. Germline lookup yields CDR1 MNHEY and CDR2 SVGEGT. Trimming left V 2 bases short and J 0 bases short, with 14 bases between. The CDR3 sequence is 17 residues long. The rearrangement links TRBV6-2 or TRBV6-3 to TRBJ1-5; D call uncertain. This TCR came from a human donor in good health (CMV status not recorded). Some clones in this sample may be carry-over from other donors' samples. Material: PBMCs. The CDR3 loop reads CASSYAGPSYSNQPQHF. The CDR3 DNA reads TGTGCCAGCAGTTACGCTGGCCCATCTTATAGCAATCAGCCCCAGCATTTT.